This T cell receptor (beta chain) came from a study of spatial heterogeneity in lung cancer. At the level of the study: Where present, follow-up PBMC were sequenced a median of about two years after resection. Regarding the study as a whole: The appearance of ubiquitous expanded tumor TCRs in blood was greater at resection than follow-up.

Time point given: blood at routine non-recurrence follow-up after resection. Without sorting, whole RNA was sequenced from tumor, nontumor lung or frozen PBMC. Trimming shortened V by 3 bases and J by 5 bases, and 10 bases separated the two germline ends. Germline loops: CDR1 SQVTM, CDR2 ANQGSEA. The CDR3 covers 13 residues. This clonotype was detected many times. The antigen remains unidentified. One entry per CDR3 protein results from TCRdb running MiXCR on the 5' RACE reads. The sample lists under 75,000 distinct CDR3 sequences, 7.5% to 10% occurring once. The material was PBMCs, obtained at follow-up. V usage is TRBV29-1 and J usage is TRBJ2-2; tentatively, D is TRBD2 (6 bases). The clonotype comes from a female donor with early-stage non-small cell lung cancer. The CDR3 coding sequence is TGCAGCGTTGACCGGGGAGGAACCGGGGAGCTGTTTTTT. Amino acids: CSVDRGGTGELFF.